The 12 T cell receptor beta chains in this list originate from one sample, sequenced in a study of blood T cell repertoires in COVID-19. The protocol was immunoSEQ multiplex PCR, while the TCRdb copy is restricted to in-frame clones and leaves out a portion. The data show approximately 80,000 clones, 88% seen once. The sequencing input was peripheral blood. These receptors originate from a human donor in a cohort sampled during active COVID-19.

The CDR3 loop is CASSRRTSSDTQYF. In DNA, the CDR3 is TGTGCCAGCAGCCGAAGGACTAGTTCAGATACGCAGTATTTT. The chain uses TRBV9 and TRBJ2-3; 7 bases fit TRBD2. J lost 4 bases, V lost 4 bases, and 6 bases had no gene match. Germline V lookup: CDR1 SGDLS, CDR2 YYNGEE. The length of the CDR3 is 14 residues.

The CDR3 here is CSASYSGNTIYF. The CDR3 coding sequence is TGCAGTGCGAGTTACTCTGGAAACACCATATATTTT. The gene calls are TRBV20-1 and TRBJ1-3; D remains unclear. This CDR3 has 12 amino acids. The germline V and J ends were trimmed by 6 bases and 0 bases, with 6 bases remaining between them. Germline V gene lookup returns CDR1 DFQATT and CDR2 SNEGSKA (reference sequence).

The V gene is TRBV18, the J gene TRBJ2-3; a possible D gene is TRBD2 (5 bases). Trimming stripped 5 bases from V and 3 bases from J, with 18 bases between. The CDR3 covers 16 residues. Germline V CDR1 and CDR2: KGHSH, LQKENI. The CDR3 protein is CASSTSEGGGTDTQYF. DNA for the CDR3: TGTGCCAGCTCAACCTCCGAAGGAGGAGGTACAGATACGCAGTATTTT.

DNA of the CDR3: TGTGCCAGCAGCTTAGGTGGCTTGGGACTAGCGGGAGGGCCAGGAGAGACCCAGTACTTC. This translates into CASSLGGLGLAGGPGETQYF. The chain carries TRBV7-8 and TRBJ2-5; 16 nucleotides align to TRBD2. The CDR3 sequence is 20 residues long. After removal of 1 base from V and 4 bases from J, the junction contained 12 bases not matched to a gene. Looked up from germline, CDR1 is SGHVS and CDR2 is FQNEAQ.

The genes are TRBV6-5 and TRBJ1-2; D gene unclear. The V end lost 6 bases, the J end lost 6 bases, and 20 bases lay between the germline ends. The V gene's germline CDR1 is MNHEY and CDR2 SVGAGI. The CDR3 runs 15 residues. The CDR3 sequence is CASSPIWEATDGYTF. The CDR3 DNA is TGTGCCAGCAGCCCGATTTGGGAGGCTACGGATGGCTACACCTTC.

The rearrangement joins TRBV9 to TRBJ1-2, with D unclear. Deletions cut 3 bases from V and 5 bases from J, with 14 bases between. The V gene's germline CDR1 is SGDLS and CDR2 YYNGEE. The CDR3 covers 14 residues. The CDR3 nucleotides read TGTGCCAGCAGCGCTATAAACCAACCTTATGGCTACACCTTC. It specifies CASSAINQPYGYTF.

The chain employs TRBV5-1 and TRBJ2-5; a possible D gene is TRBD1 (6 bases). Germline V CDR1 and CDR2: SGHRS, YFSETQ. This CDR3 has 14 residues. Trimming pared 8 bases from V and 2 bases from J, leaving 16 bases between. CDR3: CASNNGQRQETQYF. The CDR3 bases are TGCGCCAGTAACAATGGACAGAGACAAGAGACCCAGTACTTC.

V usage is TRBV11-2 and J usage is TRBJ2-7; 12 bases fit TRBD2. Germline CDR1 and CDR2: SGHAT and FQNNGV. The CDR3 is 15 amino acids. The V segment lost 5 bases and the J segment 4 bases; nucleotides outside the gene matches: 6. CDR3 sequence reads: CASSASGTSGYEQYF. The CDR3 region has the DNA TGTGCCAGCAGCGCCTCTGGGACTAGCGGGTACGAGCAGTACTTC.

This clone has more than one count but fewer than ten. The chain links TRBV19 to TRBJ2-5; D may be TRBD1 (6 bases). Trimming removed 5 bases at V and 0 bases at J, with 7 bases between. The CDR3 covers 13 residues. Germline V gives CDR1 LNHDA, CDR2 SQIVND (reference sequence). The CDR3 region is CASSQGYQETQYF. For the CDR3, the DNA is TGTGCCAGTAGTCAGGGGTACCAAGAGACCCAGTACTTC.

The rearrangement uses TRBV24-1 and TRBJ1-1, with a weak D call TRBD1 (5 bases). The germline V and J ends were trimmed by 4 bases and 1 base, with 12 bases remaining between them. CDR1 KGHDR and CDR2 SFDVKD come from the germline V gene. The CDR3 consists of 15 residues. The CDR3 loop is CATSESGGENTEAFF. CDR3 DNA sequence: TGTGCCACCAGTGAAAGTGGAGGGGAGAACACTGAAGCTTTCTTT.

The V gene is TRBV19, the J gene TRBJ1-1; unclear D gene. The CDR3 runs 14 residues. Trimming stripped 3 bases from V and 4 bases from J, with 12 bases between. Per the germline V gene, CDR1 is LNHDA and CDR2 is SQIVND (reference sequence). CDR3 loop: CASSIRFEGTEAFF. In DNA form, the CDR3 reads TGTGCCAGTAGTATTAGGTTCGAGGGCACTGAAGCTTTCTTT.

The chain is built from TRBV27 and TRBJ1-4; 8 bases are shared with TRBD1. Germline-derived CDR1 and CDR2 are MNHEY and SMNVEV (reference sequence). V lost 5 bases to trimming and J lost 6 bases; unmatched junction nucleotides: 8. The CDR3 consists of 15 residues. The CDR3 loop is CASSLQGAGYEKLFF. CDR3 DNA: TGTGCCAGCAGTCTTCAGGGGGCTGGTTATGAAAAACTGTTTTTT.